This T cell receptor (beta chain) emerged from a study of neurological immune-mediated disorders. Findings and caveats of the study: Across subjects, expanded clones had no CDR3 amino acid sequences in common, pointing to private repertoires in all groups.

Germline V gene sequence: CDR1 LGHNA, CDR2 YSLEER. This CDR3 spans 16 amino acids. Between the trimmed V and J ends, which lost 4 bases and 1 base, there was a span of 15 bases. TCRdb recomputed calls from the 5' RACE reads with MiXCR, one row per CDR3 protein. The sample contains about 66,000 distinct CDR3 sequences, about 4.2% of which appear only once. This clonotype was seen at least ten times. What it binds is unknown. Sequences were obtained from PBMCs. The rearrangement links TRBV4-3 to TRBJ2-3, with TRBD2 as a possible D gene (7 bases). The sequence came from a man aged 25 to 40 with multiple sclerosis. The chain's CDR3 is CASSLAGGRGTDTQYF. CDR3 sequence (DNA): TGCGCCAGCAGCCTCGCCGGGGGGCGGGGCACAGATACGCAGTATTTT.